This is a list of T cell receptor beta chains from one sample in a study of T cell repertoires in cytomegalovirus infection. TCRdb ran MiXCR on the reads and lists one entry per CDR3 protein. The sample lists 200,000 to 250,000 distinct CDR3 sequences; roughly an eighth were seen once. Sequencing input: PBMCs. The receptors shown here come from a human donor in good health (CMV status not recorded). Some clones in this sample may be carry-over from other donors' samples. Both conserved end residues are part of each CDR3. The D gene is left open where the match is weak. Rows may omit the clone size; those that give it use once, few, many or a size class.

cdr3_aa	cdr3_nt	v_call	j_call	d_call	clone_size
CASSPRGDSEETQYF	TGTGCCAGCAGCCCCCGCGGGGACTCAGAAGAGACCCAGTACTTC	TRBV7-2	TRBJ2-5	.	many
CASSFGSMNTEAFF	TGTGCCAGCAGCTTTGGGAGCATGAACACTGAAGCTTTCTTT	TRBV7-2	TRBJ1-1	.	many
CASSQYHRVATGELFF	TGCGCCAGCAGCCAATACCACAGGGTGGCCACCGGGGAGCTGTTTTTT	TRBV4-3	TRBJ2-2	.	few
CASSGQVFLYQETQYF	TGTGCCAGCAGCGGACAGGTATTCCTGTACCAAGAGACCCAGTACTTC	TRBV7-2	TRBJ2-5	TRBD1	many
CASSQGTSGRTGELFF	TGCGCCAGCAGCCAAGGGACTAGCGGGAGAACCGGGGAGCTGTTTTTT	TRBV4-1	TRBJ2-2	TRBD2	.
CASSLGWVQNYGYTF	TGTGCCAGCAGCTTAGGGTGGGTCCAGAACTATGGCTACACCTTC	TRBV13	TRBJ1-2	.	few
CASSFPSGTSYEQYF	TGTGCCAGCAGCTTCCCGTCGGGAACATCCTACGAGCAGTACTTC	TRBV7-2	TRBJ2-7	.	many
CASSQDLGARAKNIQYF	TGCGCCAGCAGCCAAGATCTGGGGGCACGGGCCAAAAACATTCAGTACTTC	TRBV4-3	TRBJ2-4	.	.
CSARVRDRQKGNTEAFF	TGCAGTGCTAGAGTCAGAGATCGACAGAAAGGGAACACTGAAGCTTTCTTT	TRBV20-1	TRBJ1-1	.	few
CAWSHGRTNYGYTF	TGTGCCTGGAGCCACGGGCGGACTAACTATGGCTACACCTTC	TRBV30	TRBJ1-2	.	.
CASSWTAGDTQYF	TGTGCCAGCAGTTGGACGGCAGGCGATACGCAGTATTTT	TRBV6-2/TRBV6-3	TRBJ2-3	.	many
CASSGGGTRHEQYF	TGTGCCAGCAGTGGGGGTGGAACGAGACACGAGCAGTACTTC	TRBV12-3/TRBV12-4	TRBJ2-7	.	many
CASSYMDEQYF	TGTGCCAGCAGTTACATGGACGAGCAGTACTTC	TRBV6-2/TRBV6-3	TRBJ2-7	.	.
CASTGRSGINTGELFF	TGTGCCAGCACCGGACGAAGCGGAATAAACACCGGGGAGCTGTTTTTT	TRBV7-2	TRBJ2-2	.	many
CASSLTHRTGAVGETQYF	TGTGCCAGCAGCTTAACCCACCGGACAGGGGCAGTCGGGGAGACCCAGTACTTC	TRBV7-2	TRBJ2-5	TRBD1	.
CASSPRRDSGTPNNSPLHF	TGCGCCAGCAGCCCGCGCCGGGACAGTGGAACCCCAAATAATTCACCCCTCCACTTT	TRBV5-1	TRBJ1-6	TRBD1	many
CASQGTVETQYF	TGTGCCAGCCAGGGGACGGTGGAGACCCAGTACTTC	TRBV28	TRBJ2-5	.	few
CASSLTGVGAFF	TGCGCCAGCAGCCTGACAGGGGTTGGAGCTTTCTTT	TRBV10-2	TRBJ1-1	TRBD1	many
CASESRLNYEQYF	TGTGCCAGCGAATCTCGACTTAACTACGAGCAGTACTTC	TRBV2	TRBJ2-7	.	.
CASSPPGTVTGGGYTF	TGTGCCAGCAGTCCCCCCGGGACAGTGACTGGCGGGGGCTACACCTTC	TRBV28	TRBJ1-2	TRBD1	many
CASSKTSGRGEQYF	TGTGCCAGTAGTAAGACTAGCGGGAGGGGGGAGCAGTACTTC	TRBV19	TRBJ2-7	TRBD2	many
CASSYPSGEKLFF	TGTGCCAGCAGTTACCCCTCGGGCGAAAAACTGTTTTTT	TRBV6-6	TRBJ1-4	.	many
CASSIVPETQYF	TGTGCCAGTAGTATAGTGCCCGAGACCCAGTACTTC	TRBV19	TRBJ2-5	.	.
CASQGVIGELFF	TGTGCCAGCCAAGGGGTGATCGGGGAGCTGTTTTTT	TRBV28	TRBJ2-2	.	.
CASSQGYREGSYEQYF	TGCGCCAGCAGCCAAGGATATAGGGAGGGATCCTACGAGCAGTACTTC	TRBV4-1	TRBJ2-7	TRBD2	many
CASSPPDRGETQYF	TGTGCCAGCTCACCACCGGACAGGGGGGAGACCCAGTACTTC	TRBV18	TRBJ2-5	TRBD1	.
CASSHFGLAGGPIPETQYF	TGTGCCAGCAGCCATTTCGGACTAGCGGGGGGGCCGATCCCAGAGACCCAGTACTTC	TRBV14	TRBJ2-5	TRBD2	few
CASSLAAGQSNYGYTF	TGTGCCAGCAGCTTAGCGGCGGGACAGTCTAACTATGGCTACACCTTC	TRBV7-8	TRBJ1-2	TRBD1	many
CASSARGGSYNEQFF	TGTGCCAGCAGCGCCCGAGGGGGGTCCTACAATGAGCAGTTCTTC	TRBV7-3	TRBJ2-1	.	many
CASSEQGSYNEQFF	TGTGCCAGCAGTGAACAGGGATCCTACAATGAGCAGTTCTTC	TRBV6-1	TRBJ2-1	.	few
CASSLSQGGTDTQYF	TGCGCCAGCAGCTTGAGCCAGGGAGGCACAGATACGCAGTATTTT	TRBV5-1	TRBJ2-3	.	.
CASSPGGLLGKDAQYF	TGCGCCAGCAGCCCTGGGGGACTTCTGGGGAAGGACGCGCAGTATTTT	TRBV4-3	TRBJ2-3	.	.
CASSLDRSNQPQHF	TGTGCCAGCAGCTTGGACAGGAGCAATCAGCCCCAGCATTTT	TRBV5-4	TRBJ1-5	.	many
CASSSLRGNQETQYF	TGTGCCAGCAGCTCATTGAGAGGGAACCAAGAGACCCAGTACTTC	TRBV2	TRBJ2-5	.	few
CASSGTGTDTQYF	TGTGCCAGCAGCGGGACAGGGACAGATACGCAGTATTTT	TRBV7-3	TRBJ2-3	TRBD1	many
CASSSVGGYTF	TGTGCCAGCAGTTCCGTGGGGGGCTACACCTTC	TRBV12-3/TRBV12-4	TRBJ1-2	.	.
CSARDRAGITEQYF	TGCAGTGCTAGAGATCGAGCGGGGATTACGGAGCAGTACTTC	TRBV20-1	TRBJ2-7	TRBD2	few
CASSETSGSPYEQYF	TGTGCCAGCAGTGAGACTAGCGGGAGTCCCTACGAGCAGTACTTC	TRBV6-2/TRBV6-3	TRBJ2-7	TRBD2	few
CSANDRTLSNQPQHF	TGCAGTGCGAATGACAGGACTCTGAGCAATCAGCCCCAGCATTTT	TRBV20-1	TRBJ1-5	.	.
CASSIPYMMAFF	TGTGCCAGTAGTATCCCGTACATGATGGCTTTCTTT	TRBV19	TRBJ1-1	.	few
CASSQEFQGRGRGYTF	TGCGCCAGCAGCCAAGAATTCCAGGGGAGAGGTCGAGGCTACACCTTC	TRBV4-3	TRBJ1-2	.	many
CASSLGSSAQYF	TGCGCCAGCAGCTTGGGATCCTCGGCGCAGTATTTT	TRBV5-1	TRBJ2-3	.	few
CATGTSGRAGPSHEQFF	TGTGCCACCGGGACTAGCGGGAGAGCCGGGCCTTCTCATGAGCAGTTCTTC	TRBV19	TRBJ2-1	TRBD2	many
CASSFVQEDTQYF	TGTGCCAGCAGCTTTGTCCAAGAGGACACGCAGTATTTT	TRBV7-3	TRBJ2-3	.	many
CASRGQPEKLFF	TGTGCCAGCAGAGGACAGCCTGAAAAACTGTTTTTT	TRBV3-1	TRBJ1-4	.	.
CSGIRRPMGTDTQYF	TGCAGCGGGATAAGGAGGCCTATGGGGACAGATACGCAGTATTTT	TRBV29-1	TRBJ2-3	.	.
CASSYDGQTRRAFF	TGTGCCAGCAGCTACGATGGACAGACGAGGCGAGCTTTCTTT	TRBV5-4	TRBJ1-1	.	many
CASSLGLRNNEQFF	TGTGCCAGCAGTTTGGGACTGCGCAACAATGAGCAGTTCTTC	TRBV7-3	TRBJ2-1	.	many